The 21 T cell receptor beta chains below all came from one sample that was sequenced in a study of blood T cell repertoires in COVID-19. TCRdb's copy holds only in-frame clones and misses some; the assay was immunoSEQ multiplex PCR. The data hold 250,000 to 300,000 clones, with around 87% observed a single time. Specimen: peripheral blood. These receptors all come from a woman in her thirties or forties who had recovered from COVID-19.

Concerning this clone itself: The junction shows a germline mismatch at one end, possibly a read error. The genes are TRBV19 and TRBJ1-2, with TRBD1 as a possible D gene (5 bases). The CDR3 is made up of 13 amino acids. Germline CDR1 LNHDA, CDR2 SQIVND (reference sequence). Here the CDR3 reads CASSSGQFYGYTF. The CDR3 DNA reads as TGTGCCAGCAGTAGTGGACAATTCTATGGCTACACCTTC.

The chain employs TRBV27 and TRBJ1-2; 11 positions agree with TRBD1. V dropped 0 bases and J dropped 6; count of bases not matched to a gene: 9. The CDR3 extends over 17 amino acids. Germline V gene lookup returns CDR1 MNHEY and CDR2 SMNVEV (reference sequence). CDR3 in DNA: TGTGCCAGCAGTTTATCGTGGACAGGGGGCAGTAGTGATGGCTACACCTTC. Translation gives CASSLSWTGGSSDGYTF.

The chain has TRBV6-2 or TRBV6-3 and TRBJ2-1, with 12 bases matching TRBD2. This CDR3 has 15 amino acids. Germline V gene lookup returns CDR1 MNHEY and CDR2 SVGEGT. With 5 bases clipped from V and 9 bases from J, the junction kept 8 bases outside the gene matches. The CDR3 reads CASSRLAGGPSEQFF. The CDR3 DNA is TGTGCCAGCAGTCGTCTAGCGGGGGGGCCATCTGAGCAGTTCTTC.

CDR3 nucleotides: TGCAGCGCCTCAACGTCAGTATACTATGGCTACACCTTC. Translating gives CSASTSVYYGYTF. V gene TRBV29-1 combines with J gene TRBJ1-2; D unresolved. The CDR3 is 13 residues long. Germline V CDR1 and CDR2: SQVTM, ANQGSEA. The ends were cut back, 7 bases at V and 3 bases at J, with 15 bases in the middle.

This clone appeared a few times. V gene TRBV3-1 (or the pseudogene TRBV3-2) combines with J gene TRBJ1-2; TRBD1 agrees at 7 bases. CDR1 LGHDT and CDR2 YNNKEL come from the germline V gene (reference sequence). CDR3 length: 15 amino acids. V dropped 3 bases and J dropped 5; count of bases not matched to a gene: 9. The CDR3: CASSHSPDRVYGYTF. CDR3 bases: TGTGCCAGCAGCCACTCCCCAGACAGGGTATATGGCTACACCTTC.

V usage is TRBV6-1 and J usage is TRBJ1-5, with 7 bases lining up with TRBD1. Germline assignment: CDR1 MNHNS and CDR2 SASEGT. This CDR3 region has 16 residues. V dropped 1 base and J dropped 3; count of bases not matched to a gene: 6. CDR3 residues: CASSEGRGVLNQPQHF. In DNA, the CDR3 is TGTGCCAGCAGTGAAGGCAGGGGGGTCCTCAATCAGCCCCAGCATTTT.

This chain joins TRBV14 and TRBJ2-2; 8 bases fit TRBD2. Per the germline V gene, CDR1 is SGHDN and CDR2 is FVKESK. The CDR3 covers 17 residues. J was trimmed by 4 bases and V by 5 bases; bases with no gene match: 12. Here the CDR3 DNA reads TGTGCCAGCAGCGCACATCGGACTAGCAGCACCACCGGGGAGCTGTTTTTT. This translates into CASSAHRTSSTTGELFF. The complete variable domain, with remaining parts taken from reference TRBV14 and TRBJ2-2, reads EAGVTQFPSHSVIEKGQTVTLRCDPISGHDNLYWYRRVMGKEIKFLLHFVKESKQDESGMPNNRFLAERTGGTYSTLKVQPAELEDSGVYFCASSAHRTSSTTGELFFGEGSRLTVL.

This clone has only one observation. The genes are TRBV10-3 and TRBJ2-2; tentative D call: TRBD2 (5 bases). This CDR3 contains 16 residues. The V end was cut by 11 bases, the J end by 0 bases, with 19 bases between. Germline assignment: CDR1 ENHRY and CDR2 SYGVKD. The CDR3, as DNA: TGTGCCGTCCACAGTCCGGGAACCGCGAACACCGGGGAGCTGTTTTTT. It encodes CAVHSPGTANTGELFF.

The chain joins TRBV2 to TRBJ2-1; D not certain. The germline CDR1 and CDR2 sequences are SNHLY and FYNNEI. The CDR3 runs to 12 residues. The V end lost 2 bases, the J end lost 9 bases, and 8 bases lay between the germline ends. CDR3 DNA sequence: TGTGCCAGCAGTGAATACTCCGCTGAGCAGTTCTTC. Translation: CASSEYSAEQFF.

The gene calls are TRBV3-1 (or the pseudogene TRBV3-2) and TRBJ1-4, with D perhaps matching TRBD1 (5 bases). The CDR3 covers 14 residues. Trimming stripped 4 bases from V and 8 bases from J, with 14 bases between. The germline V gene encodes CDR1 LGHDT and CDR2 YNNKEL (reference sequence). CDR3 DNA: TGTGCCAGCAGCCCGGCAGGGATTCCAGAAAAACTGTTTTTT. Its protein is CASSPAGIPEKLFF.

This chain connects TRBV11-2 to TRBJ2-5; 7 bases align to TRBD1. V dropped 5 bases and J dropped 5; count of bases not matched to a gene: 11. The CDR3 loop spans 15 amino acids. Looked up from germline, CDR1 is SGHAT and CDR2 is FQNNGV. Written as DNA, the CDR3 is TGTGCCAGCAGCCGCGACAGGGTTGGCGGGGAGACCCAGTACTTC. Amino acids: CASSRDRVGGETQYF.

This sequence joins TRBV4-1 and TRBJ1-1, with TRBD1 identical over 8 bases. Germline V gene lookup returns CDR1 MGHRA and CDR2 YSYEKL. Trimming cost V 5 bases and J 3 bases; bases outside gene matches: 8. CDR3 length: 15 amino acids. In nucleotides, the CDR3 is TGCGCCAGCAGCAGCCGGACAGGGTTCGACACTGAAGCTTTCTTT. Translated, it gives CASSSRTGFDTEAFF.

V is TRBV6-1 and J is TRBJ2-7; TRBD2 agrees at 10 bases. Germline values: CDR1 MNHNS, CDR2 SASEGT. V lost 2 bases to trimming and J lost 4 bases; unmatched junction nucleotides: 5. This CDR3 comprises 15 residues. The CDR3 DNA sequence: TGTGCCAGCAGTGAAAGGCTAGCGGGGGCTTACGAGCAGTACTTC. Protein product: CASSERLAGAYEQYF.

J is TRBJ2-7 and V is TRBV4-1, with TRBD2 identical over 9 bases. Germline CDR1 reads MGHRA; CDR2 reads YSYEKL. V trimming: 1 base; J trimming: 4 bases; junction bases outside the gene matches: 8. There are 16 residues in the CDR3. The DNA for the CDR3 is TGCGCCAGCAGCCAAGGGAAAGCGGGGGGACGGTACGAGCAGTACTTC. Protein: CASSQGKAGGRYEQYF.

This clone was detected only once. This chain connects TRBV30 to TRBJ2-1; weak D call: TRBD2 (7 bases). The CDR3 has 14 amino acids. Germline V CDR1 and CDR2: GTSNPN, SVGIG (reference sequence). The V gene lost 3 bases and the J gene lost 7 bases, with 16 bases spanning the gap. This chain's CDR3 is CAWREGGPLNEQFF. The DNA for the CDR3 is TGTGCCTGGAGGGAGGGGGGGCCGTTGAATGAGCAGTTCTTC.

This clone has just one count. V and J are TRBV29-1 and TRBJ2-7; D perhaps matches TRBD1 (8 bases). The CDR3 loop spans 15 amino acids. Trimming shortened V by 6 bases and J by 4 bases, and 22 bases separated the two germline ends. Germline CDR1 and CDR2: SQVTM and ANQGSEA. CDR3 DNA: TGCAGCGTCGCCAAATCCGGACAGGGAGGGTACGAGCAGTACTTC. Its protein is CSVAKSGQGGYEQYF.

The V and J genes are TRBV7-6 and TRBJ2-5; D gene ambiguous. Trimming removed 1 base from V and 5 bases from J, with 14 bases in between. The CDR3 covers 15 residues. In germline, CDR1 is SGHVS, CDR2 FNYEAQ. DNA for the CDR3: TGTGCCAGCAGCTTAGTGGGCGTCCGACGGGAGACCCAGTACTTC. Its translation: CASSLVGVRRETQYF.

This chain connects TRBV10-2 to TRBJ1-2, with D perhaps TRBD1 (6 bases). Germline CDR1 reads WSHSY; CDR2 reads SAAADI. The V gene lost 5 bases and the J gene lost 8 bases, with 15 bases spanning the gap. The CDR3 extends over 13 amino acids. CDR3 region: CASSPNRELGYTF. The CDR3 DNA reads TGCGCCAGCAGTCCTAACAGGGAACTAGGCTACACCTTC.

The V call is TRBV4-1, the J call TRBJ2-7; possibly TRBD2 for D (5 bases). The germline CDR1 and CDR2 sequences are MGHRA and YSYEKL. There are 15 residues in the CDR3. V lost 4 bases, J lost 2 bases, and 15 bases lay in between. The CDR3 sequence is CASSLAPDGAYEQYF. CDR3 DNA sequence: TGCGCCAGCAGCCTTGCCCCGGACGGGGCCTACGAGCAGTACTTC.

The J gene is TRBJ2-7, the V gene TRBV7-9; TRBD2 aligns across 9 bases. Trimming took 5 bases from V and 0 from J; bases not matched to a gene: 11. Per germline, CDR1 SEHNR and CDR2 FQNEAQ (reference sequence). The CDR3 has 17 residues. The CDR3 DNA is TGTGCCAGCAGCCCACCCCTCTCTAGCGGGGTCTCCTACGAGCAGTACTTC. As protein: CASSPPLSSGVSYEQYF.

J is TRBJ2-3 and V is TRBV7-8; 10 positions match TRBD1. This CDR3 contains 15 residues. Unmatched junction bases numbered 7, after V lost 5 bases and J lost 5 bases. Germline values: CDR1 SGHVS, CDR2 FQNEAQ. The CDR3, as DNA: TGTGCCAGCAGCCCGCGCGGACAGGGGGTAGATACGCAGTATTTT. Translation: CASSPRGQGVDTQYF.